This TCR beta chain derives from a study of T-cell reconstitution after alpha-beta-depleted transplantation in children. This clonotype was seen only a few times. Its antigen is as yet unknown. The length of the CDR3 is 16 residues. Germline CDR1 is MNHEY and CDR2 is SVGEGT. Trimming took 0 bases from V and 2 from J, leaving 13 bases between them. The TCRbeta library incorporated unique molecular identifiers. TCRdb fed the PCR reads into MiXCR, producing one record per CDR3 protein. The sample consists of about 300,000 distinct CDR3 sequences, nearly 8% of them appearing once. Findings and limits, study-wide: Once a year had passed after transplant, T-cell counts and diversity came mostly from newly produced T cells. Reports say that about two months after transplant, the alpha-beta T cells came out of several hundred graft clones that had expanded. Several patients had high TCRbeta diversity at day 60; it came from surviving recipient T cells and thymic progenitors.

The chain joins TRBV6-2 or TRBV6-3 to TRBJ1-2, with D perhaps matching TRBD1 (6 bases). The sample in question was peripheral blood, obtained 360 days after TCRalphabeta/CD19-depleted stem cell transplant. This sequence was found in a female patient aged 2-15 years who had a stem cell transplant for Fanconi anemia, so the T cells may come from the graft donor. This CDR3 reads CASSYSPGGGNYGYTF. CDR3 in DNA: TGTGCCAGCAGTTACTCCCCTGGAGGGGGGAACTATGGCTACACCTTC.